These T cell receptor beta chains were read from a single sample in a study of cytomegalovirus exposure and HLA in healthy donors. TCRdb keeps only in-frame clones here, not all; method: immunoSEQ multiplex PCR. The repertoire holds 95,000 to 150,000 clones, with over 65% as singletons. Sample: PBMCs. The source of these receptors is a man aged 50-60 years in good health and CMV-seronegative. The CDR3 runs from the conserved cysteine through the conserved F or W. The order of the fields is clone size, V gene, D gene, J gene, CDR3 protein, CDR3 DNA. The D gene is left open where the match is weak. For some rows the clone size is stated as once, few or many, or as a class when expanded; others skip it.

>few|TRBV7-2|-|TRBJ1-1
CASSLGEGNTEAFF
TGTGCCAGCAGCTTAGGAGAGGGGAACACTGAAGCTTTCTTT
>-|TRBV11-3|-|TRBJ2-5
CASSFNTQETQYF
TGTGCCAGCAGCTTCAACACCCAAGAGACCCAGTACTTC
>-|TRBV7-8|TRBD2|TRBJ2-1
CASSLGRERGPSNEQFF
TGTGCCAGCAGCTTAGGGAGGGAGCGGGGGCCATCAAATGAGCAGTTCTTC
>few|TRBV7-9|TRBD2|TRBJ2-5
CASSPPGLAGETQYF
TGTGCCAGCAGCCCACCGGGACTAGCCGGAGAGACCCAGTACTTC
>-|TRBV9|TRBD1|TRBJ2-2
CASSVSTGGNTGELFF
TGTGCCAGCAGCGTGTCGACAGGGGGCAACACCGGGGAGCTGTTTTTT
>-|TRBV7-9|TRBD2|TRBJ2-5
CASSSRGLAGGPETQYF
TGTGCCAGCAGCTCACGTGGGCTAGCGGGGGGGCCAGAGACCCAGTACTTC
>few|TRBV4-3|-|TRBJ1-6
CASSQGTFNNSPLHF
TGCGCCAGCAGCCAGGGGACATTCAACAATTCACCCCTCCACTTT
>-|TRBV28|-|TRBJ1-2
CASSSLTSGDYGYTF
TGTGCCAGCAGTTCCCTTACCTCAGGGGACTATGGCTACACCTTC
>-|TRBV4-1|TRBD2|TRBJ2-1
CASSQNAGTSGGAPYNEQFF
TGCGCCAGCAGCCAAAACGCCGGGACTAGCGGGGGGGCCCCTTACAATGAGCAGTTCTTC
>-|TRBV16|-|TRBJ1-1
CASSLGHLNTEAFF
TGTGCCAGCAGCCTCGGACACCTGAACACTGAAGCTTTCTTT
>-|TRBV2|-|TRBJ2-2
CASSRAGENTGELFF
TGTGCCAGCAGTCGAGCAGGGGAGAACACCGGGGAGCTGTTTTTT
>-|TRBV5-1|TRBD2|TRBJ2-3
CASSLAGVTDTQYF
TGCGCCAGCAGCTTAGCGGGGGTCACAGATACGCAGTATTTT
>-|TRBV30|-|TRBJ1-6
CAWSPTVSYNSPLHF
TGTGCCTGGAGCCCGACAGTCTCCTATAATTCACCCCTCCACTTT
>-|TRBV28|-|TRBJ1-2
CASSFWGDGYTF
TGTGCCAGCAGTTTTTGGGGAGATGGCTACACCTTC
>-|TRBV28|-|TRBJ2-1
CATHSIRQSYNEQFF
TGTGCCACCCACTCTATTAGACAGTCCTACAATGAGCAGTTCTTC
>-|TRBV11-2|-|TRBJ2-1
CASSFIDEQFF
TGTGCCAGCAGCTTTATCGATGAGCAGTTCTTC
>-|TRBV29-1|-|TRBJ2-6
CSVDRAGANVLTF
TGCAGCGTTGACAGGGCTGGGGCCAACGTCCTGACTTTC
>few|TRBV25-1|-|TRBJ2-2
CASSDAGDTGELFF
TGTGCCAGCAGTGATGCAGGGGACACCGGGGAGCTGTTTTTT
>-|TRBV6-5|TRBD1|TRBJ1-2
CASRAGQNYGCTF
TGTGCCAGCAGGGCGGGACAGAACTATGGCTGCACCTTC
>-|TRBV5-1|-|TRBJ1-2
CASSFEGRGNGYTF
TGCGCCAGCAGCTTTGAAGGGCGGGGTAATGGCTACACCTTC
>-|TRBV6-1|TRBD2|TRBJ2-1
CASKRGGLYEQFF
TGTGCCAGCAAGCGGGGGGGCCTTTATGAGCAGTTCTTC
>-|TRBV5-1|TRBD2|TRBJ2-5
CASSMPVGGAETQYF
TGCGCCAGCAGCATGCCCGTCGGGGGGGCAGAGACCCAGTACTTC
>-|TRBV7-6|-|TRBJ2-6
CASSLAPSGGNGANVLTF
TGTGCCAGCAGCTTAGCGCCTTCCGGAGGGAACGGGGCCAACGTCCTGACTTTC
>-|TRBV6-6|-|TRBJ1-4
CASSSLNSLNEKLFF
TGTGCCAGCAGTTCGCTCAACAGCCTTAATGAAAAACTGTTTTTT
>-|TRBV30|-|TRBJ2-4
CASKGVGMNIQYF
TGTGCTTCAAAAGGGGTAGGGATGAACATTCAGTACTTC
>-|TRBV5-1|-|TRBJ1-2
CASSLDPGFNYGYTF
TGCGCCAGCAGCTTGGACCCGGGGTTTAACTATGGCTACACCTTC
>few|TRBV4-1|-|TRBJ2-6
CASSQVGSGPTFSGANVLTF
TGCGCCAGCAGCCAAGTCGGTTCGGGTCCAACTTTCTCTGGGGCCAACGTCCTGACTTTC
>-|TRBV4-2|-|TRBJ2-7
CASSQGGPRGTAYEQYF
TGTGCCAGCAGCCAAGGGGGGCCCCGGGGGACAGCCTACGAGCAGTACTTC
>-|TRBV5-1|TRBD1|TRBJ1-2
CASSRDRGADYGYTF
TGCGCCAGCAGCCGAGACAGGGGGGCGGACTATGGCTACACCTTC
>once|TRBV4-3|-|TRBJ1-4
CASSQDRAGNEKLFF
TGCGCCAGCAGCCAAGATAGGGCAGGGAATGAAAAACTGTTTTTT
>once|TRBV25-1|-|TRBJ1-1
CASRQTARNTEAFF
TGTGCCAGCAGACAGACAGCAAGGAACACTGAAGCTTTCTTT
>few|TRBV4-2|-|TRBJ1-2
CASSQGRYGYTF
TGTGCCAGCAGCCAAGGCCGGTATGGCTACACCTTC
>-|TRBV6-6|-|TRBJ2-5
CASNHLALGETQYF
TGTGCCAGCAACCATCTAGCGCTAGGAGAGACCCAGTACTTC
>few|TRBV5-6|TRBD2|TRBJ2-1
CASNPIAGVINEQFF
TGTGCCAGCAACCCAATAGCGGGGGTTATTAATGAGCAGTTCTTC
>-|TRBV6-5|-|TRBJ2-2
CASITSRSGELFF
TGTGCCAGCATAACTAGCCGAAGCGGGGAGCTGTTTTTT
>few|TRBV6-1|-|TRBJ1-1
CASSESVNTEAFF
TGTGCCAGCAGTGAATCCGTTAACACTGAAGCTTTCTTT
>-|TRBV28|-|TRBJ1-2
CASSSDQLRQIF
TGTGCCAGCAGTTCCGACCAGTTACGACAGATCTTC
>few|TRBV7-2|-|TRBJ2-1
CASSLFFEQFF
TGTGCCAGCAGCCTCTTCTTTGAGCAGTTCTTC
>-|TRBV2|-|TRBJ1-6
CASSVHQGPGSPLHF
TGTGCCAGCAGTGTCCATCAGGGTCCCGGGTCACCCCTCCACTTT
>-|TRBV7-8|TRBD1|TRBJ1-4
CASSPRRTGSNEKLFF
TGTGCCAGCAGCCCCCGGAGGACAGGGTCGAATGAAAAACTGTTTTTT
>-|TRBV5-1|TRBD1|TRBJ1-2
CASSPMTGGSNYGYTF
TGCGCCAGCAGCCCTATGACAGGGGGCTCTAACTATGGCTACACCTTC
>-|TRBV7-9|TRBD2|TRBJ2-7
CSSSLSGGSHEQYF
TGTTCCAGCAGCTTATCGGGGGGAAGCCACGAGCAGTACTTC
>once|TRBV5-1|TRBD2|TRBJ2-2
CASRTTSGDTGELFF
TGCGCCAGCAGGACGACTAGCGGGGACACCGGGGAGCTGTTTTTT
>-|TRBV5-1|-|TRBJ1-5
CASSLFGEQPQHF
TGCGCCAGCAGCTTGTTCGGGGAGCAGCCCCAGCATTTT
>-|TRBV6-5|TRBD1|TRBJ2-5
CASSGQGVIETQYF
TGTGCCAGCAGTGGACAGGGGGTAATTGAGACCCAGTACTTC
>-|TRBV7-3|-|TRBJ2-3
CASSRDRSLIDTQYF
TGTGCCAGCAGCCGCGACAGAAGCCTGATTGATACGCAGTATTTT
>once|TRBV2|TRBD2|TRBJ2-5
CASSPGLATETQYF
TGTGCCAGCAGCCCGGGACTAGCAACCGAGACCCAGTACTTC
>-|TRBV11-2|-|TRBJ1-1
CASRRGGRGNTEAFF
TGTGCCAGCAGGCGGGGGGGTAGGGGGAACACTGAAGCTTTCTTT
>-|TRBV2|TRBD1|TRBJ2-7
CASRTGESEQYF
TGTGCCAGCAGAACAGGGGAGAGCGAGCAGTACTTC